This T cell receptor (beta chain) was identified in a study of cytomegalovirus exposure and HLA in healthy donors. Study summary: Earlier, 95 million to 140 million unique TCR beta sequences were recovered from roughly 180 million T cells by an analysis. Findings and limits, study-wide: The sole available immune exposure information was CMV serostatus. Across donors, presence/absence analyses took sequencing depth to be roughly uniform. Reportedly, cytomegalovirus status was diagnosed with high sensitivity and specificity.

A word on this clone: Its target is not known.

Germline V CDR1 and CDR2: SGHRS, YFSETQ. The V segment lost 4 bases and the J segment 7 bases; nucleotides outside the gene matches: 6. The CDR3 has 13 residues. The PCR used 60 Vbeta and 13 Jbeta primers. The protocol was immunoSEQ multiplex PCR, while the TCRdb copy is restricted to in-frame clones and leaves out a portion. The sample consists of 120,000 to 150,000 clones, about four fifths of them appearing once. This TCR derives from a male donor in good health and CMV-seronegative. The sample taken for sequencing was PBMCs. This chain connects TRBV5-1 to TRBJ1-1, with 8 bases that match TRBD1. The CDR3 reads CASSPGQGYEAFF. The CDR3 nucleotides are TGCGCCAGCAGCCCTGGACAGGGATATGAAGCTTTCTTT.